This T cell receptor (beta chain) was sequenced in a study of T cells in Graves' hyperthyroidism and ophthalmopathy. Overall study results and limits: Ophthalmopathy was identified by the model a median approximately 6.4 months ahead of onset. Most thyroid clonotypes expanded above 0.001 were also detected in blood.

Germline V gene sequence: CDR1 MGHRA, CDR2 YSYEKL. J gave up 2 bases and V 0 bases, and 6 bases lay outside the gene matches. This CDR3 region has 16 residues. As concerns this clonotype: Its target is not known.

RNA transcripts served as the template for amplifying TCR beta CDR3 regions. When the TCR CDR3 underwent first-round RT-PCR, the HTBI primer set was used. MiXCR, run by TCRdb on the multiplex PCR reads, gives a single entry per CDR3 protein. The sample contains hundreds of thousands of distinct CDR3 sequences, less than 25% of which appear only once. Diagnostic decisions used clinical symptoms, serum thyroxine and TRAb, thyroid ultrasound and orbital computed tomography. Sample: blood. V usage is TRBV4-1 and J usage is TRBJ2-7; 8 nucleotides line up with TRBD1. The sequence was obtained from a man in his thirties or forties with Graves' ophthalmopathy. The CDR3 nucleotides read TGCGCCAGCAGCCAAGATCTGACAGGGGCTACCTACGAGCAGTACTTC. It codes for CASSQDLTGATYEQYF.